Sequencing of this T cell receptor (beta chain) was carried out in a study of T-cell memory formation after mild COVID-19. Across the study: Largely, TCR clusters stayed within a single donor. Study-level points and caveats: Day 15 to 85 contracting clones showed balanced CD4/CD8; day 15 to 37 expanders favored CD4+. Mostly located in CM and EM were contracting CD4+ clones, with contracting CD8+ clones located in EMRA. Some responding clones appeared in pre-infection memory, suggesting cross-reactive memory joined.

TCRdb reanalysed the 5' RACE reads using MiXCR and keeps one entry per CDR3 protein. The sample holds fewer than 40,000 distinct CDR3 sequences, about 10% seen once. This clonotype has just a few counts. The antigen remains undetermined. Sequence at one end of the junction differs from germline and may be a read error. The V gene's germline CDR1 is LGHDT and CDR2 YNNKEL (reference sequence). The length of the CDR3 is 16 residues. The chain employs TRBV3-1 and TRBJ1-2; D call uncertain. Sequencing was done on a sample of PBMCs or a T cell subset sorted from them (not recorded which). This clonotype originated in a man younger than 30 who had mild COVID-19 (a few samples of this study predate the infection). Cell type and time point are not known. Here the CDR3 reads CASSEDPPGFNYGYTF. CDR3 in DNA: TGTGCCAGCAGCGAAGACCCGCCGGGATTTAACTATGGCTACACCTTC.